This passage covers 22 T cell receptor beta chains from one sample sequenced in a study of blood T cell repertoires in COVID-19. Profiled with immunoSEQ multiplex PCR; TCRdb holds only in-frame clones, not every one. In the table there are under 250,000 clones, 85% of which are singletons. The sequencing input was peripheral blood. The receptors originated from a woman aged 55-69 years with active or convalescent COVID-19.

The chain combines TRBV29-1 with TRBJ1-1, with a possible D match to TRBD1 (5 bases). The germline CDR1 and CDR2 sequences are SQVTM and ANQGSEA. The CDR3 has 11 amino acids. V was shortened by 7 bases and J by 6 bases, with 12 bases between the two germline ends. The CDR3 nucleotides are TGCAGCGCAACCCCGACAGCTGAAGCTTTCTTT. Residues: CSATPTAEAFF. Full variable domain (outside the CDR3, taken from reference TRBV29-1 and TRBJ1-1): SAVISQKPSRDICQRGTSLTIQCQVDSQVTMMFWYRQQPGQSLTLIATANQGSEATYESGFVIDKFPISRPNLTFSTLTVSNMSPEDSSIYLCSATPTAEAFFGQGTRLTVV.

In this sample, this clone turned up a few times. The chain joins TRBV7-9 to TRBJ2-7, with 9 bases aligning to TRBD2. The germline V gene has CDR1 SEHNR and CDR2 FQNEAQ (reference sequence). The length of the CDR3 is 13 residues. Unmatched junction bases numbered 8, after V lost 7 bases and J lost 7 bases. CDR3 sequence: CASTLGGREEQYF. The CDR3 DNA reads as TGTGCCAGCACCCTCGGCGGGAGGGAAGAGCAGTACTTC.

This clone came up many times. The chain is built from TRBV10-3 and TRBJ2-1; 7 bases agree with TRBD1. J lost 1 base, V lost 11 bases, and 5 bases had no gene match. This CDR3 is built from 13 residues. CDR1 is ENHRY and CDR2 is SYGVKD in the germline V gene. CDR3 sequence: CAVQGFSYNEQFF. In DNA form, the CDR3 reads TGTGCCGTACAGGGGTTTTCCTACAATGAGCAGTTCTTC.

This chain links TRBV6-5 with TRBJ2-7; 7 nucleotides align to TRBD2. The germline V gene encodes CDR1 MNHEY and CDR2 SVGAGI. The V segment lost 9 bases and the J segment 3 bases; nucleotides outside the gene matches: 11. This CDR3 has 14 amino acids. The CDR3 spells CARETSEPRYEQYV. CDR3 in DNA: TGTGCCAGGGAAACTAGCGAGCCACGCTACGAGCAGTACGTC.

This chain connects TRBV13 to TRBJ2-3; TRBD2 agrees at 12 bases. V dropped 2 bases and J dropped 5; count of bases not matched to a gene: 8. From germline, CDR1 is PRHDT and CDR2 FYEKMQ (reference sequence). The CDR3 has 17 amino acids. CDR3 in DNA: TGTGCCAGCAGCTTACGGCTAGCGGGAGGGCGGGGAGATACGCAGTATTTT. Translated, it gives CASSLRLAGGRGDTQYF.

This clone was observed a handful of times. V is TRBV11-2 and J is TRBJ2-1; possible D gene TRBD1, 6 bases. The length of the CDR3 is 15 residues. V was pared by 0 bases and J by 8 bases, with 14 bases between. Germline assignment: CDR1 SGHAT and CDR2 FQNNGV. DNA for the CDR3: TGTGCCAGCAGCTTAGATACACTTCCAGGGGATGAGCAGTTCTTC. Protein sequence: CASSLDTLPGDEQFF.

V gene TRBV3-1 (or the pseudogene TRBV3-2) combines with J gene TRBJ2-2, with 7 bases aligning to TRBD2. The CDR3 spans 15 residues. Germline-derived CDR1 and CDR2 are LGHDT and YNNKEL (reference sequence). Trimming cost V 1 base and J 7 bases; bases outside gene matches: 6. The CDR3 nucleotides are TGTGCCAGCAGCCAAGTATGGGGGGGGAGCGGGGAGCTGTTTTTT. This gives the protein CASSQVWGGSGELFF.

The chain carries TRBV14 and TRBJ2-7; D is unresolved. Trimming pared 3 bases from V and 2 bases from J, leaving 8 bases between. CDR3 length equals 13 residues. CDR1 is SGHDN and CDR2 is FVKESK in the germline V gene. The CDR3 region has the DNA TGTGCCAGCAGCCAGGTACAAGCCTACGAGCAGTACTTC. Translating gives CASSQVQAYEQYF.

V is TRBV11-3 and J is TRBJ1-1; tentatively, D is TRBD1 (6 bases). The CDR3 covers 14 residues. V was pared by 3 bases and J by 5 bases, with 13 bases between. Germline CDR1 and CDR2: SGHNT and YENEEA. CDR3 in amino acids: CASSLGRGGTEAFF. In DNA form, the CDR3 reads TGTGCCAGCAGCTTGGGCAGGGGAGGGACTGAAGCTTTCTTT.

This chain links TRBV6-1 with TRBJ1-1; D uncertain. This CDR3 region has 16 residues. V shed 4 bases and J shed 1 base, with 16 bases lying between them. CDR1 MNHNS and CDR2 SASEGT come from the germline V gene. CDR3 in amino acids: CASSASGSSGNTEAFF. The CDR3 DNA follows: TGTGCCAGCAGTGCAAGTGGGTCGAGCGGGAACACTGAAGCTTTCTTT.

This clone came up once. V is TRBV5-1 and J is TRBJ1-5; D possibly corresponds to TRBD1 (6 bases). This CDR3 contains 14 residues. CDR1 and CDR2 (germline): SGHRS, YFSETQ. Between the trimmed V and J ends, which lost 4 bases and 7 bases, there was a span of 15 bases. The CDR3 region has the DNA TGCGCCAGCAGCCGACGGGGGGGCGTCCAGCCCCAGCATTTT. Translating gives CASSRRGGVQPQHF. The complete variable domain, with remaining parts taken from reference TRBV5-1 and TRBJ1-5, reads KAGVTQTPRYLIKTRGQQVTLSCSPISGHRSVSWYQQTPGQGLQFLFEYFSETQRNKGNFPGRFSGRQFSNSRSEMNVSTLELGDSALYLCASSRRGGVQPQHFGDGTRLSIL.

The chain is built from TRBV7-9 and TRBJ1-1, with D perhaps matching TRBD1 (5 bases). V lost 3 bases to trimming and J lost 2 bases, with 10 bases between them. From germline, CDR1 is SEHNR and CDR2 FQNEAQ (reference sequence). The CDR3 extends over 14 amino acids. The CDR3 region is CASSLGGSNTEAFF. In DNA form, the CDR3 reads TGTGCCAGCAGCTTGGGGGGGTCTAACACTGAAGCTTTCTTT.

The genes are TRBV7-9 and TRBJ2-3; D may be TRBD1 (6 bases). V was trimmed by 5 bases and J by 2 bases, leaving 14 bases between them. Germline CDR1 and CDR2: SEHNR and FQNEAQ (reference sequence). There are 15 residues in the CDR3. This CDR3 is CASSLGTGPTDTQYF. CDR3 bases: TGTGCCAGCAGCCTTGGAACAGGGCCCACAGATACGCAGTATTTT.

The V gene is TRBV5-1, the J gene TRBJ2-7; maybe TRBD2 (5 bases). CDR3 size: 14 residues. V was cut by 4 bases and J by 0 bases, with 11 bases left in between. The germline gives CDR1 SGHRS, CDR2 YFSETQ. The CDR3 reads CASSGRGSSYEQYF. As DNA, the CDR3 is TGCGCCAGCAGCGGCCGGGGTTCCTCCTACGAGCAGTACTTC.

The chain is built from TRBV9 and TRBJ1-4, with D possibly matching TRBD1 (6 bases). CDR1 is SGDLS and CDR2 is YYNGEE in the germline V gene. Trimming removed 0 bases at V and 7 bases at J, with 10 bases between. CDR3 length: 14 residues. CDR3 nucleotide sequence: TGTGCCAGCAGCGTAGCAGGGGTGGGTGAAAAACTGTTTTTT. Translating gives CASSVAGVGEKLFF.

J is TRBJ1-1 and V is TRBV21-1; TRBD1 reflects the table's D call only, with no check against the DNA. TRBV21-1 corresponds to a pseudogene. The length of the CDR3 is 12 residues. The DNA for the CDR3 is TGTGCCGGTAGACAGGGTAGGACTGAAGCTTTCTTT. Its protein product is CAGRQGRTEAFF.

The chain has TRBV6-5 and TRBJ1-2, with a weak D call TRBD1 (6 bases). Trimming stripped 6 bases from V and 10 bases from J, with 18 bases between. The CDR3 sequence is 13 residues long. Germline V gene lookup returns CDR1 MNHEY and CDR2 SVGAGI. The CDR3 is CASSARDKSVYTF. The CDR3 bases are TGTGCCAGCAGCGCCAGGGACAAGTCCGTCTACACCTTC.

J is TRBJ1-1 and V is TRBV3-1 (or the pseudogene TRBV3-2); perhaps TRBD1 as D (5 bases). The V gene lost 1 base and the J gene lost 4 bases, with 7 bases spanning the gap. The CDR3 length is 13 residues. Germline CDR1 LGHDT, CDR2 YNNKEL (reference sequence). The CDR3 loop is CASSQAGSTEAFF. The CDR3 bases are TGTGCCAGCAGCCAAGCAGGGTCCACTGAAGCTTTCTTT.

The chain has TRBV7-9 and TRBJ2-1, with D tentatively TRBD1 (6 bases). V shed 5 bases and J shed 4 bases, with 12 bases lying between them. Germline assignment: CDR1 SEHNR and CDR2 FQNEAQ (reference sequence). The CDR3 loop spans 14 amino acids. The CDR3 sequence is CASSPRTDYNEQFF. The CDR3 DNA is TGTGCCAGCAGCCCTCGGACAGATTACAATGAGCAGTTCTTC.

V gene TRBV10-1 combines with J gene TRBJ2-7; 8 bases match TRBD1. V gave up 3 bases and J gave up 4 bases; unmatched junction bases: 8. Germline CDR1 and CDR2: WNHNN and SYGVQD (reference sequence). The CDR3 contains 15 residues. CDR3 loop: CASSDSQGVKYEQYV. In DNA form, the CDR3 reads TGCGCCAGCAGTGATTCACAGGGGGTTAAGTACGAGCAGTACGTC.

The J gene is TRBJ1-5, the V gene TRBV3-1 (or the pseudogene TRBV3-2); D not resolved. Germline values: CDR1 LGHDT, CDR2 YNNKEL (reference sequence). The CDR3 totals 13 residues. With 0 bases removed from V and 5 bases from J, the gap between germline ends came to 5 bases. The chain's CDR3 is CASSQDRYQPQHF. The DNA for the CDR3 is TGTGCCAGCAGCCAAGACAGGTATCAGCCCCAGCATTTT.

The rearrangement links TRBV3-1 (or the pseudogene TRBV3-2) to TRBJ2-5; no reliable D call. CDR3 length: 14 amino acids. V lost 4 bases and J 3 bases, leaving 12 bases between the germline ends. Germline CDR1 and CDR2: LGHDT and YNNKEL (reference sequence). This chain's CDR3 is CASSPASVEETQYF. The CDR3, as DNA: TGTGCCAGCAGCCCAGCGTCGGTCGAAGAGACCCAGTACTTC.